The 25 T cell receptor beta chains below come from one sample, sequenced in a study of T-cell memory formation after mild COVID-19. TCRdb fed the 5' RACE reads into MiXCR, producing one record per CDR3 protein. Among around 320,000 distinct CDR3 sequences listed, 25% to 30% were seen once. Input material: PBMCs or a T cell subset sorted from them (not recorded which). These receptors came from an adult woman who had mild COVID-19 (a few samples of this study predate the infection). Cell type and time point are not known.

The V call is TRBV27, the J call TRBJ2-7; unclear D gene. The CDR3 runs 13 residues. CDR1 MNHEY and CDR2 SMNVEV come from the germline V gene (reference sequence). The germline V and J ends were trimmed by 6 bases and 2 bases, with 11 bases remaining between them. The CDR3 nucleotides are TGTGCCAGCAGCGCCAGTGGGGCCTACGAGCAGTACTTC. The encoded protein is CASSASGAYEQYF.

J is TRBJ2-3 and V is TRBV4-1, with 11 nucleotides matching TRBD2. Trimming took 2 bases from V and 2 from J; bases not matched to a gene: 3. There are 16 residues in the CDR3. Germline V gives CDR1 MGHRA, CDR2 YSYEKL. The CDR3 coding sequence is TGCGCCAGCAGCCAAATACTAGCGGGGGCCACAGATACGCAGTATTTT. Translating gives CASSQILAGATDTQYF.

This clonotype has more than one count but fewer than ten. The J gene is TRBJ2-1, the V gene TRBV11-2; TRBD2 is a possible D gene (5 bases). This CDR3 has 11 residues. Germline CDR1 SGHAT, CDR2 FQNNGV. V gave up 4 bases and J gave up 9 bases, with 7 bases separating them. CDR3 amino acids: CASSYSAEQFF. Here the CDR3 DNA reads TGTGCCAGCAGCTATAGCGCTGAGCAGTTCTTC.

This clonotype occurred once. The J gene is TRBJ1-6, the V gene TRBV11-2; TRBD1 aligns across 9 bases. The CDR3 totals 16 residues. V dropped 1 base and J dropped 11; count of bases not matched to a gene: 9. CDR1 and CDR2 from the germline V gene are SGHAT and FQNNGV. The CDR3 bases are TGTGCCAGCAGCTTAGTACTTCACAGGGGGCAGACACCCCTCCACTTT. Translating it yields CASSLVLHRGQTPLHF. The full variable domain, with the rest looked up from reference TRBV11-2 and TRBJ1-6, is EAGVAQSPRYKIIEKRQSVAFWCNPISGHATLYWYQQILGQGPKLLIQFQNNGVVDDSQLPKDRFSAERLKGVDSTLKIQPAKLEDSAVYLCASSLVLHRGQTPLHFGNGTRLTVT.

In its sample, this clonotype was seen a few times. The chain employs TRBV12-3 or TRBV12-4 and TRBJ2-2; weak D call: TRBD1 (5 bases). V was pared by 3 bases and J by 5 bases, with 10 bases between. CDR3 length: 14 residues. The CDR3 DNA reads TGTGCCAGCAGTTTCGGACAATTTACCGGGGAGCTGTTTTTT. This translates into CASSFGQFTGELFF.

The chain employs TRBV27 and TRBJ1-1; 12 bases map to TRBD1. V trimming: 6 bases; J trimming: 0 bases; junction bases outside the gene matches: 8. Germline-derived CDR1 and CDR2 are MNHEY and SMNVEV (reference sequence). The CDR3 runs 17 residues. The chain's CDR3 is CASSGTGGMRMNTEAFF. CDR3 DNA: TGTGCCAGCAGCGGGACAGGGGGCATGCGTATGAACACTGAAGCTTTCTTT.

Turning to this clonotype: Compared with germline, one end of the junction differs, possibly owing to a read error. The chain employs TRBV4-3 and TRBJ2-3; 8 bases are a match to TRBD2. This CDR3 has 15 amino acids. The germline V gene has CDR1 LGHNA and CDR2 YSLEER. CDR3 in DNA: TGCGACAGCAGCCAAGCGGGAGCGAGCACAGATACGCAGTATTTT. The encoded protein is CDSSQAGASTDTQYF.

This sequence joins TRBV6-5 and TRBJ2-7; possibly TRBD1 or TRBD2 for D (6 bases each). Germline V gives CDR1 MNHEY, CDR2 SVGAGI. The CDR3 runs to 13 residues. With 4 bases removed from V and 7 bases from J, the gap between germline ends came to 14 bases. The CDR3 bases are TGTGCCAGCAGTTGGGGGCCTGGGGGGGAGCAGTACTTC. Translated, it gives CASSWGPGGEQYF.

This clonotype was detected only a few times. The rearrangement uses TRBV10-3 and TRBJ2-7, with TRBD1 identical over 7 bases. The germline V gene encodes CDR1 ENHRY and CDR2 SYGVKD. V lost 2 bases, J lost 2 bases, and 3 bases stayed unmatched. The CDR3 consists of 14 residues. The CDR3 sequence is CAISEGQAAYEQYF. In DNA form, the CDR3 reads TGTGCCATCAGTGAGGGACAGGCGGCCTACGAGCAGTACTTC.

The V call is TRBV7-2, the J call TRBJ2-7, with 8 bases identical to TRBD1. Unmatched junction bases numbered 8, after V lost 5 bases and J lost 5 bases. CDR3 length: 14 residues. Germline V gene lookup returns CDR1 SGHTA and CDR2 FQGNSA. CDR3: CASSTRTGNNEQYF. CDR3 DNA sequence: TGTGCCAGCAGCACCCGGACAGGGAATAACGAGCAGTACTTC.

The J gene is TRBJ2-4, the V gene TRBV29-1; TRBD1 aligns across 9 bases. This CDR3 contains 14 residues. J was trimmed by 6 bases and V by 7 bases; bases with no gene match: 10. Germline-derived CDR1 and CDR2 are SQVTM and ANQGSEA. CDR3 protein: CSAIQGAQGNIQYF. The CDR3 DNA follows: TGCAGCGCGATACAGGGGGCGCAAGGAAACATTCAGTACTTC.

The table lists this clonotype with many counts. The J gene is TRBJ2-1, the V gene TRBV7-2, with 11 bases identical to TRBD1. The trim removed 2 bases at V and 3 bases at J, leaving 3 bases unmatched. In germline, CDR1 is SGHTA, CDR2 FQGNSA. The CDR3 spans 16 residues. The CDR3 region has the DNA TGTGCCAGCAGCTTAAAGGGGACAGGGGGCTACAATGAGCAGTTCTTC. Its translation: CASSLKGTGGYNEQFF.

The chain's CDR3 is CASSLGGTGVYEQYF. CDR3 in DNA: TGTGCCAGCAGCTTGGGGGGGACAGGGGTTTACGAGCAGTACTTC. V usage is TRBV5-6 and J usage is TRBJ2-7; 10 positions match TRBD1. V was clipped by 0 bases and J by 4 bases; unmatched bases: 4. From germline, CDR1 is SGHDT and CDR2 YYEEEE. The CDR3 loop spans 15 amino acids.

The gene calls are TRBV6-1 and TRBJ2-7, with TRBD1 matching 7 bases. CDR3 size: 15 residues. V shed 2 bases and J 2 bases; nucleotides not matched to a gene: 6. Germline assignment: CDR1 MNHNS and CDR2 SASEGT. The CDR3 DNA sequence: TGTGCCAGCAGTGAACGACAGGGCAAACCCTACGAGCAGTACTTC. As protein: CASSERQGKPYEQYF.

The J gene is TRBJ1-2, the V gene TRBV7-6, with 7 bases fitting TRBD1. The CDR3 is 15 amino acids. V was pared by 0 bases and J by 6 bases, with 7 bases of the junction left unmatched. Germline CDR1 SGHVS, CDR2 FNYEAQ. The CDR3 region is CASSLAGGGGDGYTF. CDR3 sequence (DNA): TGTGCCAGCAGCTTAGCGGGCGGAGGGGGCGATGGCTACACCTTC.

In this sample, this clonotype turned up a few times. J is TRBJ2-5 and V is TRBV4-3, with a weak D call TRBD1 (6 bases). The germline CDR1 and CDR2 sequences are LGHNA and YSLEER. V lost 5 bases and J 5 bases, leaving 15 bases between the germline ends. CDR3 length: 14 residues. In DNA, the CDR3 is TGCGCCAGCAGCTCCGGAATGCAGGGGGAGACCCAGTACTTC. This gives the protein CASSSGMQGETQYF.

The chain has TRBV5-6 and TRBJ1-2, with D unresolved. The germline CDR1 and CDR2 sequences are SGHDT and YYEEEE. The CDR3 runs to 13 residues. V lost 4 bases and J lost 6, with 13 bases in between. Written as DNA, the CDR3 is TGTGCCAGCAGCCCCGAATTAGGTCATGGCTACACCTTC. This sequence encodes CASSPELGHGYTF.

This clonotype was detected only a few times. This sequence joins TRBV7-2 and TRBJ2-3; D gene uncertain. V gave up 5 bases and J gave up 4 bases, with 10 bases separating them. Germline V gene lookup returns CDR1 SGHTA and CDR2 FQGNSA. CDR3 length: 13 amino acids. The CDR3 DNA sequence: TGTGCCAGCAGCGCCACTACCTCAGATACGCAGTATTTT. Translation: CASSATTSDTQYF.

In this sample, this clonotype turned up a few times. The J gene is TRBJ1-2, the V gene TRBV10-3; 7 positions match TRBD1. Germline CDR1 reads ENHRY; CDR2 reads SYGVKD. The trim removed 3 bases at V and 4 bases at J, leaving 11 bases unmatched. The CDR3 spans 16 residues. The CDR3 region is CAISDPFAQGSYGYTF. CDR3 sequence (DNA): TGTGCCATCAGTGATCCGTTCGCACAGGGGTCCTATGGCTACACCTTC.

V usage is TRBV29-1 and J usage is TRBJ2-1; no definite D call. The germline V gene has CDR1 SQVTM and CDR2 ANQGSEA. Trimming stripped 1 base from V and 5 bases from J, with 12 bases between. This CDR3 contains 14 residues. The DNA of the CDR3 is TGCAGCGTTGAAGGCTCCCTCCTCGACAATGAGCAGTTCTTC. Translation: CSVEGSLLDNEQFF.

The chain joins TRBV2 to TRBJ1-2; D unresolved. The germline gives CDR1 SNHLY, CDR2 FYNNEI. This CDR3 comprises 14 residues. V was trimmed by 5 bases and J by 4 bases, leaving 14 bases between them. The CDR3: CASSTEGGRYGYTF. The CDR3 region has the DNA TGTGCCAGCAGTACGGAGGGCGGCCGCTATGGCTACACCTTC.

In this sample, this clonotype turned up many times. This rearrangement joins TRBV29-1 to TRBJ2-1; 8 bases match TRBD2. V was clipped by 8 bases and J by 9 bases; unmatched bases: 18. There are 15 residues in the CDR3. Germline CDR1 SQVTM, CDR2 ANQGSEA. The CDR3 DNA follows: TGCAGCCTCAGGCTTATAGCGGGGAGAATGAGTGAGCAGTTCTTC. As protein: CSLRLIAGRMSEQFF.

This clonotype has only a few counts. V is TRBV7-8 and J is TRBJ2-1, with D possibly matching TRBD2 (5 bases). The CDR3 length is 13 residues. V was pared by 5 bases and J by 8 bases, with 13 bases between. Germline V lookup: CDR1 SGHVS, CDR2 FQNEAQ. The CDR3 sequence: CASSRERGYEQFF. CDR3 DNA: TGTGCCAGCAGCCGCGAACGGGGATATGAGCAGTTCTTC.

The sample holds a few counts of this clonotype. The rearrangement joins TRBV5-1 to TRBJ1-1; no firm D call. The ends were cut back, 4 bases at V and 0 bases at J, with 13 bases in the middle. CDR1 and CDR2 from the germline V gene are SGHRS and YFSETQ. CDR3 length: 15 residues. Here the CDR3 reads CASSPPGSLNTEAFF. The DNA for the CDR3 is TGCGCCAGCAGCCCCCCGGGATCTCTGAACACTGAAGCTTTCTTT.

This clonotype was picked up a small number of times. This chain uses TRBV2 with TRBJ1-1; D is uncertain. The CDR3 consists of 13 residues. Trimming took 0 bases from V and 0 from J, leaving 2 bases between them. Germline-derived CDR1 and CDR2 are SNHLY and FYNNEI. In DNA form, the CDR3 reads TGTGCCAGCAGTGAAGCGATGAACACTGAAGCTTTCTTT. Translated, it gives CASSEAMNTEAFF.